These 3 T cell receptor beta chains were sequenced from one sample in a study of response to subunit inactivated influenza vaccine. TCRdb re-called the RT-PCR reads through MiXCR, storing one row per CDR3 protein. This table has 710,000 or so distinct CDR3 sequences, more than 15% appearing once. Sequenced here: PBMCs from blood, sampled approximately 13 days after vaccination. The receptors originated from a man aged 50-59 years who received an inactivated influenza vaccine.

The chain recombines TRBV6-1 with TRBJ2-2; TRBD2 matches 15 bases. The CDR3 has 16 residues. The germline V gene encodes CDR1 MNHNS and CDR2 SASEGT. Losses at the gene ends were 7 bases for V and 9 bases for J; bases not matched to a gene: 9. DNA for the CDR3: TGTGCCAGCACAAGGGGACTAGCGGGAGGTATCCGGGAGCTGTTTTTT. As protein: CASTRGLAGGIRELFF.

This clonotype was found a few times. This chain uses TRBV7-9 with TRBJ2-1; 11 bases are a match to TRBD2. Looked up from germline, CDR1 is SEHNR and CDR2 is FQNEAQ (reference sequence). V shed 2 bases, J shed 8 bases, and the junction held 8 bases outside the gene matches. This CDR3 comprises 16 residues. For the CDR3, the DNA is TGTGCCAGCAGCTTAACGCCGCTAGCGGGGGGTGATGAGCAGTTCTTC. Its protein product is CASSLTPLAGGDEQFF.

The chain carries TRBV20-1 and TRBJ2-5, with 7 bases that match TRBD1. Germline loops: CDR1 DFQATT, CDR2 SNEGSKA (reference sequence). The CDR3 contains 15 residues. The ends lost 5 bases at V and 2 bases at J; junction bases unmatched: 11. The CDR3 DNA sequence: TGCAGTGCTGCGCCCCCGGGACAGATACAAGAGACCCAGTACTTC. It specifies CSAAPPGQIQETQYF.